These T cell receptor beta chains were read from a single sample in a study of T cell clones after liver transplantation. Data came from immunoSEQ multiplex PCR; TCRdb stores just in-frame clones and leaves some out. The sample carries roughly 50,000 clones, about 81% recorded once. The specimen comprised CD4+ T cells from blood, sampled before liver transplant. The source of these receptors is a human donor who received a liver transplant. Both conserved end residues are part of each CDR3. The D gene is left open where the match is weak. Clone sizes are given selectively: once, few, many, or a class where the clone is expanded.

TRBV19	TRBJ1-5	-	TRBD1	TGTGCCAGTAACCCTCAACAGGGGAATCAGCCCCAGCATTTT	CASNPQQGNQPQHF
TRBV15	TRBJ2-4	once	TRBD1	TGTGCCACCAGCAGGGACCGGGACAGGGAAAACATTCAGTACTTC	CATSRDRDRENIQYF
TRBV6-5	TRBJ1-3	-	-	TGTGCCAGCAGAGGCTCTGGAAACACCATATATTTT	CASRGSGNTIYF
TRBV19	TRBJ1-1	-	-	TGTGCCAGTAGTCTCTCGGGGAGCACTGAAGCTTTCTTT	CASSLSGSTEAFF
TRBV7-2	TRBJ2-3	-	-	TGTGCCAGCAGGCGTATAGATACGCAGTATTTT	CASRRIDTQYF
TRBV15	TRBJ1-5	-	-	TGTGCCACCAGCAGAGCTGGGACAAATAATCAGCCCCAGCATTTT	CATSRAGTNNQPQHF
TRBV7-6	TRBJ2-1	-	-	TGTGCCAGCAGCGGCCCACGGGCCAATGAGCAGTTCTTC	CASSGPRANEQFF
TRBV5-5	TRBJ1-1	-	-	TGTGCCAGCAGCCCCAGGACAGTCGGTGAAGCTTTCTTT	CASSPRTVGEAFF
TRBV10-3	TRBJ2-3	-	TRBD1	TGTGCCATCAGTGTTCCCTCTGACAGGGGGGGCACAGATACGCAGTATTTT	CAISVPSDRGGTDTQYF
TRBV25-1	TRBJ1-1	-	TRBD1	TGTGCCAGTACCAGGGGGACTGAAGCTTTCTTT	CASTRGTEAFF
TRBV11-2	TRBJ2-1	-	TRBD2	TGTGCCAGCAGCTTAGCGTTCTCTAGCGGGGCAAATGAGCAGTTCTTC	CASSLAFSSGANEQFF
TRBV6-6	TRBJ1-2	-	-	TGTGCCAGCAGCCCTTCATCCTCCTATGGCTACACCTTC	CASSPSSSYGYTF
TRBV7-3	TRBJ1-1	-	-	TGTGCCAGCAGCTTACAGCCGCGGAGTGAAGCTTTCTTT	CASSLQPRSEAFF
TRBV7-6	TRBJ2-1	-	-	TGTGCCAGCAGCTTAGGGCTCCCCGGCCACAATGAGCAGTTCTTC	CASSLGLPGHNEQFF
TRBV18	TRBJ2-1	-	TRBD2	TGTGCCAGCTCACCAACTAGCGGGAGGACGTATGAGCAGTTCTTC	CASSPTSGRTYEQFF
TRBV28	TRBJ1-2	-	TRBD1	TGTGCCAGCAGTGAGGACAGGTCGAGGTACTATGGCTACACCTTC	CASSEDRSRYYGYTF
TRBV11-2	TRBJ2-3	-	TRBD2	TGTGCCAGCAGCCCCGGGAGGGCTATGTGGACAGATACGCAGTATTTT	CASSPGRAMWTDTQYF
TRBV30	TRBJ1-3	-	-	TGTGCCTGGAAAATGACGGGGAACTCTGGAAACACCATATATTTT	CAWKMTGNSGNTIYF